This T cell receptor beta chain was identified in a study of blood T cell repertoires in COVID-19. Sequencing was performed with immunoSEQ multiplex PCR; in TCRdb, only in-frame clones are kept and a portion is missing. In the table there are about 270,000 clones, 85% to 90% of which are singletons. Everyone who took part was roughly 18 to 95 years old, and they came from about 23 US areas. Categorization into cohorts depended on clinical history that participants reported. Among Cohort 3 donors, those recovered had two negative PCRs, clearance, or symptom resolution. The CDR3 is 18 residues long. After removal of 0 bases from V and 4 bases from J, the junction contained 10 bases not matched to a gene. Germline CDR1 SGDLS, CDR2 YYNGEE.

Sequencing was carried out using PBMCs or T cells enriched from blood (not recorded which). The rearrangement uses TRBV9 and TRBJ2-3; 11 bases align to TRBD2. The origin of this receptor is a young woman who had recovered from COVID-19. The CDR3 reads CASSVADSGGARADTQYF. In DNA, the CDR3 is TGTGCCAGCAGCGTAGCTGATAGCGGGGGGGCAAGAGCAGATACGCAGTATTTT.